This TCR beta chain derives from a study of beta chain features in type 1 diabetes. About this clone itself: No antigen is known for it.

Study-wide results and caveats: Shorter templates might be favored by PCR, equally in patients and controls. The study found moderately but significantly shorter TCRB CDR3s in all four CD4+ subsets of Type 1 diabetes patients. In type 1 diabetes patients, VDJ junctions had fewer insertions; deletions at these junctions were more frequent.

J gave up 4 bases and V 0 bases, and 15 bases lay outside the gene matches. The germline V gene has CDR1 LGHNA and CDR2 YNFKEQ. This CDR3 comprises 19 residues. Isolated RNA was reverse transcribed in full, so expressed TCRB transcripts were sequenced. Libraries were prepared by immunoSEQ multiplex PCR; TCRdb keeps only in-frame clonotypes and omits some of them. The sample lists more than 300,000 clones, roughly a tenth occurring once. The sample consisted of central memory CD4+ T cells from blood. V is TRBV4-2 and J is TRBJ2-1; 7 bases map to TRBD2. The origin of this receptor is a man younger than 40 with type 1 diabetes. Here the CDR3 DNA reads TGTGCCAGCAGCCAAGATTGGTCCACAACTAGCGCCTTATACAATGAGCAGTTCTTC. As protein: CASSQDWSTTSALYNEQFF.